These T cell receptor beta chains were read from a single sample in a study of blood T cells in healthy people across ages. TCRdb ran MiXCR on the 5' RACE reads and lists one entry per CDR3 protein. The sample includes about 720,000 distinct CDR3 sequences, around a fifth of them seen just once. Material for sequencing was blood. These receptors all come from a man between 65 and 85 years old in good health. CDR3s include the opening cysteine and the closing phenylalanine or tryptophan.

j_gene	v_gene	CDR3aa
TRBJ2-3	TRBV9	CASSPTRASGSSDTQYF
TRBJ2-3	TRBV29-1	CSVERRATDTQYF
TRBJ2-3	TRBV12-3/TRBV12-4	CASSSGTGKTDTQYF
TRBJ1-2	TRBV30	CAWSRRYGYTF
TRBJ2-5	TRBV20-1	CSARDPDSGVETQYF
TRBJ2-5	TRBV7-3	CASSLTLAETGTQYF
TRBJ1-3	TRBV6-5	CASSYSNPREAGNTIYF
TRBJ2-4	TRBV18	CASSGQGRGAKNIQYF
TRBJ2-3	TRBV5-1	CASSLGTSGGTSTDTQYF
TRBJ2-3	TRBV4-3	CASSQQSGRAADTQYF
TRBJ2-1	TRBV6-1	CASSDPGGINNEQFF
.	TRBV12-3/TRBV12-4	CASRTGQGHEQFF
TRBJ2-4	TRBV10-3	CAISESGGIDIQYF
.	TRBV3-1	CASSQDLAGNGETQYF
TRBJ2-3	TRBV4-1	CASSQAEYNTDTQYF
TRBJ1-4	TRBV12-3/TRBV12-4	CASSLGDGLEKLFF
TRBJ2-2	TRBV19	CASNRGRNTGELFF
TRBJ1-1	TRBV12-3/TRBV12-4	CASRPTGGSKSEAFF
.	TRBV28	CASRDRDSRQETQYF
TRBJ1-1	TRBV4-1	CASSQDRGGAYTEAFF